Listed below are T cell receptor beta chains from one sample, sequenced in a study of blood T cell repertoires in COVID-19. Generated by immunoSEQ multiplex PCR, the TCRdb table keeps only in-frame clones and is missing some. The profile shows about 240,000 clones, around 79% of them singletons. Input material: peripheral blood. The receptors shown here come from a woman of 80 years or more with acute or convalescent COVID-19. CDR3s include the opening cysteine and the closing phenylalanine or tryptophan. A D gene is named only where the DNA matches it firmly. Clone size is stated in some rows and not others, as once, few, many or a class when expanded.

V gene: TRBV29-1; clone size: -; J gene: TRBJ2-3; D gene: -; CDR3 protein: CSVEGRGQRDTQYF; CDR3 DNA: TGCAGCGTTGAGGGGCGGGGGCAGAGAGATACGCAGTATTTT
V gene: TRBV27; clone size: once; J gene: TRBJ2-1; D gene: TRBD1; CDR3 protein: CASSRNSGTGYNEQFF; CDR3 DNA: TGTGCCAGCAGCCGTAACTCCGGGACAGGATACAATGAGCAGTTCTTC
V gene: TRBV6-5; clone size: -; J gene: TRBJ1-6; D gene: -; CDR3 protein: CASTETVWNSPLHF; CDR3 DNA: TGTGCCAGCACCGAGACAGTATGGAATTCACCCCTCCACTTT
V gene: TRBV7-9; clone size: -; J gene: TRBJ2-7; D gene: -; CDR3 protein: CASSFMAGNYEQYF; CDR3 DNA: TGTGCCAGCAGCTTCATGGCAGGTAACTACGAGCAGTACTTC
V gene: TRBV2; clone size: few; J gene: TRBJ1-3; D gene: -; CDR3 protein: CASRRGLNRAGNTIYF; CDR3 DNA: TGTGCCAGCAGGAGAGGCCTTAACAGGGCTGGAAACACCATATATTTT
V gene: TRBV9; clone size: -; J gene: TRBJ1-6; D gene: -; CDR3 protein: CASNPGFERNNSPLHF; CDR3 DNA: TGTGCCAGCAACCCAGGGTTCGAGAGGAATAATTCACCCCTCCACTTT
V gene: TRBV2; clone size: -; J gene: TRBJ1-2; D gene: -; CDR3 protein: CASSEATGGSF; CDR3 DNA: TGTGCCAGCAGTGAAGCGACGGGGGGGTCCTTC
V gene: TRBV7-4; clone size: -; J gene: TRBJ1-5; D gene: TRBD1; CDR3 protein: CASSLLNCWDRVDGDQPQHF; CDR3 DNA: TGTGCCAGCAGCTTACTTAACTGTTGGGACAGGGTCGACGGGGATCAGCCCCAGCATTTT
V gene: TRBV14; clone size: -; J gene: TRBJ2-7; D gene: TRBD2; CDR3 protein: CASSLTGGGRVYEQYF; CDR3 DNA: TGTGCCAGCAGCCTAACTGGGGGGGGTCGGGTCTACGAGCAGTACTTC
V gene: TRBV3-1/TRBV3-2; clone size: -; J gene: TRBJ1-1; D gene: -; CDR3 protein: CASSRGENTEAFF; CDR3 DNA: TGTGCCAGCAGCCGCGGAGAGAACACTGAAGCTTTCTTT
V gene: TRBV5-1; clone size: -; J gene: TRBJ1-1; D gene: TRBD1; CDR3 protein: CASSLTGQGGTEAFF; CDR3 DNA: TGCGCCAGCAGCTTGACCGGACAGGGAGGAACTGAAGCTTTCTTT
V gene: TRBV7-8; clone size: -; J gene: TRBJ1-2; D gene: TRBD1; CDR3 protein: CASSSGQGIWGNYGYTF; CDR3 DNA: TGTGCCAGCAGCTCGGGACAGGGGATTTGGGGAAACTATGGCTACACCTTC
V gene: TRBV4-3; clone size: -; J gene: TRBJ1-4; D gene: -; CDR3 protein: CASSQFTALGAENEKLFF; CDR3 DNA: TGCGCCAGCAGCCAATTCACAGCGTTGGGAGCCGAAAATGAAAAACTGTTTTTT
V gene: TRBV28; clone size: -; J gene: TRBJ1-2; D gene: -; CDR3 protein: CASTLRQSYGYTF; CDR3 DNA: TGTGCCAGCACCCTCAGACAGAGCTATGGCTACACCTTC
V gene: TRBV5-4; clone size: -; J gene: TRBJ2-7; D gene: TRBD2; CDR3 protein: CASSRPSGGKTYEQYF; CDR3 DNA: TGTGCCAGCAGCAGACCTAGCGGGGGGAAGACCTACGAGCAGTACTTC
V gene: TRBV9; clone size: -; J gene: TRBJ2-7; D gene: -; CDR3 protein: CASSHQAGTTGEQYF; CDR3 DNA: TGTGCCAGCAGCCACCAGGCTGGAACGACCGGCGAGCAGTACTTC
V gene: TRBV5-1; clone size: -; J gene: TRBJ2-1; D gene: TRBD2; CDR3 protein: CASSLYPSGSDNEQFF; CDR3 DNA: TGCGCCAGCAGCTTGTACCCCAGCGGGAGCGACAATGAGCAGTTCTTC
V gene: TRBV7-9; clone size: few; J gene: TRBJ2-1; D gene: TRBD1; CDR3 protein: CASSLPLTGGVSSYNEQFF; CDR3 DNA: TGTGCCAGCAGCTTACCCCTCACAGGGGGCGTCTCCTCATACAATGAGCAGTTCTTC
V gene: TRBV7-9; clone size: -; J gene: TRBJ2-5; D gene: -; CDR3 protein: CASREGAGETQYF; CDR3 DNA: TGTGCCAGCAGGGAGGGGGCTGGAGAGACCCAGTACTTC
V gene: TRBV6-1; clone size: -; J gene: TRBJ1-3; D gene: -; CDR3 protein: CASSEAGRGLGNTIYF; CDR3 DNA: TGTGCCAGCAGTGAAGCGGGTCGAGGACTTGGAAACACCATATATTTT
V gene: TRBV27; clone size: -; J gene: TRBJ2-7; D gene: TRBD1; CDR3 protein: CASSRGQGAHEQYF; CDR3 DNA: TGTGCCAGCTCCCGGGGACAGGGGGCGCACGAGCAGTACTTC
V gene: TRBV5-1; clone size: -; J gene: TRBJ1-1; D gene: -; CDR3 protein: CASSLELGTLAGSTEAFF; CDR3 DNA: TGCGCCAGCAGCTTGGAATTGGGGACCCTCGCGGGGAGCACTGAAGCTTTCTTT
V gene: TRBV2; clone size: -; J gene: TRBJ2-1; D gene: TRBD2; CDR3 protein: CASSAPGLAAYNEQFF; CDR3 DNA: TGTGCCAGCAGTGCTCCCGGACTAGCAGCCTACAATGAGCAGTTCTTC
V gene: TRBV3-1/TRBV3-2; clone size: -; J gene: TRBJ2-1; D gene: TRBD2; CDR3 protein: CASSQLAGGDEQFF; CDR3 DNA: TGTGCCAGCAGCCAGCTAGCGGGGGGCGATGAGCAGTTCTTC
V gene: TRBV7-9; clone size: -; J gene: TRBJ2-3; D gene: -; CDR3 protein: CASSPDLFGQYF; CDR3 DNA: TGTGCCAGCAGCCCGGACTTGTTTGGGCAGTATTTT
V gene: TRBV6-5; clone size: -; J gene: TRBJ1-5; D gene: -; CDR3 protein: CASRDTGYDQPQHF; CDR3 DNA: TGTGCCAGCAGGGATACAGGGTACGATCAGCCCCAGCATTTT
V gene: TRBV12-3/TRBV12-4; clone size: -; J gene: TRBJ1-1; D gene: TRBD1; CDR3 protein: CASSYGQGTEAFF; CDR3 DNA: TGTGCCAGCAGTTACGGACAGGGTACTGAAGCTTTCTTT
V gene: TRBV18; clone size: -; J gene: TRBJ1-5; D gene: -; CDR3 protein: CASSPNSGINQPQHF; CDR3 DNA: TGTGCCAGCTCACCAAACTCCGGGATCAATCAGCCCCAGCATTTT
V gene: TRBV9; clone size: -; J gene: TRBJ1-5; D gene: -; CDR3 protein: CASSGGTYGQPQHF; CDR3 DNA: TGTGCCAGCAGCGGAGGGACATATGGTCAGCCCCAGCATTTT
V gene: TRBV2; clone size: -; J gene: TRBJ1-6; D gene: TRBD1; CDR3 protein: CASRPDRASYNSPLHF; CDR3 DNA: TGTGCCAGCAGACCCGACAGGGCCTCCTATAATTCACCCCTCCACTTT
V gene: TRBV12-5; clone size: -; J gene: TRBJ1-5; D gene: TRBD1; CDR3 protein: CASGLGDRVGASNQPQHF; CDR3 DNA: TGTGCTAGTGGTTTGGGGGACAGGGTAGGAGCGAGCAATCAGCCCCAGCATTTT
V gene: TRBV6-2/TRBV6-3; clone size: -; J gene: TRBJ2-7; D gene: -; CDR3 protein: CASSRTASLYEQYF; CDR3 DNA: TGTGCCAGCAGCCGGACAGCCAGTCTCTACGAGCAGTACTTC
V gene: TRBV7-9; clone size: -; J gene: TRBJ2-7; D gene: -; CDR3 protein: CASSPQTSGVAYEQYF; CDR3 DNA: TGTGCCAGCAGCCCTCAGACCAGCGGTGTGGCCTACGAGCAGTACTTC
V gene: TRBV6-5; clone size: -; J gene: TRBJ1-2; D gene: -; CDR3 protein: CASSRQGIHGYTF; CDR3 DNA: TGTGCCAGCAGTCGGCAGGGGATTCATGGCTACACCTTC
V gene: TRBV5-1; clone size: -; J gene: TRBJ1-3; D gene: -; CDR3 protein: CASSLTGLRGGNTIYF; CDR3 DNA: TGCGCCAGCAGCTTAACAGGGTTAAGGGGTGGAAACACCATATATTTT
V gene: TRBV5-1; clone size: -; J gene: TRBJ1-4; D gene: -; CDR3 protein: CASSLRPQGRGEKLFF; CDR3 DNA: TGCGCCAGCAGCTTGAGACCTCAGGGGCGCGGTGAAAAACTGTTTTTT
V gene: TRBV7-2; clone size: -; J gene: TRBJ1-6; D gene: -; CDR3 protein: CASSTQGMAGSPLHF; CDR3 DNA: TGTGCCAGCAGCACGCAGGGTATGGCGGGATCACCCCTCCACTTT
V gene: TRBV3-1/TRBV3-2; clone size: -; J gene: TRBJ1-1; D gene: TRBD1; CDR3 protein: CASRGTGSNTEAFF; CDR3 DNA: TGTGCCAGCAGGGGGACAGGGTCGAACACTGAAGCTTTCTTT
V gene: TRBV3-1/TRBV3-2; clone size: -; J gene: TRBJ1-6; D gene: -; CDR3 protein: CASSTLGSPLHF; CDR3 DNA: TGTGCCAGCAGCACCCTAGGATCACCACTCCACTTT
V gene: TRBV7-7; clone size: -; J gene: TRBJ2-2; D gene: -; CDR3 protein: CAVPGRSGELFF; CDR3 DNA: TGTGCCGTCCCTGGGAGGAGTGGGGAGCTGTTTTTT